Shown below are 11 T cell receptor beta chains from a single sample sequenced in a study of CD8 T cells in Susac syndrome. An amount of RNA that ranged from roughly 0.5 to 1 ug was reverse transcribed with random hexamers. TCRdb redid the calling of the immunoSEQ multiplex PCR reads with MiXCR, one entry per CDR3 protein. This table has about 300,000 distinct CDR3 sequences, roughly 85% appearing once. Sequencing was done on a sample of CD8+ T cells from PBMCs. All receptors come from a human donor with multiple sclerosis.

The CDR3 protein is CASSDTLAGVGETQYF. In DNA, the CDR3 is TGTGCCAGCAGCGACACTCTAGCGGGAGTAGGGGAGACCCAGTACTTC. The chain links TRBV9 to TRBJ2-5, with 10 bases lining up with TRBD2. V trimming: 3 bases; J trimming: 5 bases; junction bases outside the gene matches: 10. Germline V gene lookup returns CDR1 SGDLS and CDR2 YYNGEE. The CDR3 covers 16 residues.

The rearrangement links TRBV13 to TRBJ1-4; perhaps TRBD1 as D (6 bases). The CDR3 has 15 residues. V lost 5 bases and J lost 5, with 15 bases in between. CDR1 and CDR2 from the germline V gene are PRHDT and FYEKMQ (reference sequence). The CDR3 region is CASSRPTGSNEKLFF. In DNA, the CDR3 is TGTGCCAGCAGCCGACCCACAGGGTCGAATGAAAAACTGTTTTTT.

The gene calls are TRBV30 and TRBJ2-1, with 13 bases lining up with TRBD2. This CDR3 contains 13 residues. The J segment lost 8 bases and the V segment lost 5 bases, leaving 3 bases of the junction unmatched. Germline V gene sequence: CDR1 GTSNPN, CDR2 SVGIG (reference sequence). CDR3 DNA: TGTGCCTGGGGACTAGCGGGAGTGCATGAGCAGTTCTTC. Translation gives CAWGLAGVHEQFF.

The chain links TRBV19 to TRBJ2-1, with D perhaps given as TRBD1 or TRBD2 (6 bases each). The germline V gene has CDR1 LNHDA and CDR2 SQIVND (reference sequence). The CDR3 covers 14 residues. V lost 5 bases and J 4 bases, leaving 12 bases between the germline ends. CDR3 in DNA: TGTGCCAGTAGTCCGGGGGCGGCTTACAATGAGCAGTTCTTC. It specifies CASSPGAAYNEQFF. Variable domain in full (rest from reference TRBV19 and TRBJ2-1): DGGITQSPKYLFRKEGQNVTLSCEQNLNHDAMYWYRQDPGQGLRLIYYSQIVNDFQKGDIAEGYSVSREKKESFPLTVTSAQKNPTAFYLCASSPGAAYNEQFFGPGTRLTVL.

The chain has TRBV5-6 and TRBJ2-7, with D possibly TRBD1 on 6 matching bases. Trimming left V 2 bases short and J 1 base short, with 10 bases between. CDR1 is SGHDT, CDR2 YYEEEE, per germline. This CDR3 is 14 amino acids long. The CDR3 nucleotides are TGTGCCAGCAGCTTAGGGACACCGTCCTACGAGCAGTACTTC. Encoded protein: CASSLGTPSYEQYF. Supplemented by reference TRBV5-6 and TRBJ2-7, the full variable domain reads DAGVTQSPTHLIKTRGQQVTLRCSPKSGHDTVSWYQQALGQGPQFIFQYYEEEERQRGNFPDRFSGHQFPNYSSELNVNALLLGDSALYLCASSLGTPSYEQYFGPGTRLTVT.

V usage is TRBV6-1 and J usage is TRBJ2-1; D call uncertain. Between the trimmed V and J ends, which lost 6 bases and 0 bases, there was a span of 9 bases. Germline-derived CDR1 and CDR2 are MNHNS and SASEGT. This CDR3 is built from 14 residues. The CDR3 DNA follows: TGTGCCAGCAGAGAGCTCAGCTCCTACAATGAGCAGTTCTTC. Protein: CASRELSSYNEQFF.

This sequence joins TRBV19 and TRBJ2-7; 7 bases are a match to TRBD1. There are 13 residues in the CDR3. Trimming removed 5 bases from V and 3 bases from J; junction bases left unmatched: 4. Germline CDR1 LNHDA, CDR2 SQIVND (reference sequence). CDR3 nucleotide sequence: TGTGCCAGTAGTCTGGGACAGCGCTACGAGCAGTACTTC. Encoded protein: CASSLGQRYEQYF. Full variable domain (missing parts from reference TRBV19 and TRBJ2-7): DGGITQSPKYLFRKEGQNVTLSCEQNLNHDAMYWYRQDPGQGLRLIYYSQIVNDFQKGDIAEGYSVSREKKESFPLTVTSAQKNPTAFYLCASSLGQRYEQYFGPGTRLTVT.

The chain carries TRBV11-2 and TRBJ2-7; TRBD2 matches 8 bases. There are 15 residues in the CDR3. In germline, CDR1 is SGHAT, CDR2 FQNNGV. Unmatched junction bases numbered 9, after V lost 6 bases and J lost 2 bases. The CDR3 nucleotides read TGTGCCAGCAGGGCAGCTAGCGGGCCGACCTACGAGCAGTACTTC. It specifies CASRAASGPTYEQYF.

The chain recombines TRBV28 with TRBJ2-1; the D is unclear. The V and J ends lost 6 bases and 1 base respectively, with 19 bases between them. This CDR3 is 17 amino acids long. Germline V gene lookup returns CDR1 MDHEN and CDR2 SYDVKM. The CDR3 protein is CASSLMVGEGSYNEQFF. Written as DNA, the CDR3 is TGTGCCAGCAGCCTGATGGTAGGAGAAGGATCCTACAATGAGCAGTTCTTC.

V usage is TRBV6-1 and J usage is TRBJ1-2; D gene ambiguous. The CDR3 is 16 residues long. CDR1 and CDR2 from the germline V gene are MNHNS and SASEGT. Between the trimmed V and J ends, which lost 4 bases and 4 bases, there was a span of 19 bases. The CDR3: CASSVIRRTVFYGYTF. CDR3 DNA: TGTGCCAGCAGTGTCATCCGGAGGACGGTATTCTATGGCTACACCTTC.

The CDR3 DNA reads TGTGCCAGCAGAGGAGCAGGGGGCGAAGGGGCTAACTATGGCTACACCTTC. Its translation: CASRGAGGEGANYGYTF. The chain employs TRBV27 and TRBJ1-2, with 8 bases that match TRBD1. Germline lookup yields CDR1 MNHEY and CDR2 SMNVEV (reference sequence). Trimming at V came to 6 bases and at J to 0 bases, leaving 12 bases not matched to a gene. The CDR3 is 17 amino acids.